What follows are 20 T cell receptor beta chains derived from one specimen sequenced in a study of cytomegalovirus exposure and HLA in healthy donors. PCR primers comprised 60 Vbeta and 13 Jbeta primers. Only in-frame clones appear in the TCRdb table, and some are missing; sequencing was by immunoSEQ multiplex PCR. Here the sample spans over 100,000 clones, roughly 66% being singletons. The sequenced material came from PBMCs. These receptors were taken from a woman in her 30s in good health and CMV-seronegative.

CDR3 protein: CASSPSGVNTEAFF. The CDR3 nucleotides are TGTGCCAGCTCACCGTCAGGGGTGAACACTGAAGCTTTCTTT. The chain couples TRBV18 to TRBJ1-1; tentatively, D is TRBD1 (6 bases). Germline V gene lookup returns CDR1 KGHSH and CDR2 LQKENI. The CDR3 covers 14 residues. The V gene lost 3 bases and the J gene lost 0 bases, with 8 bases spanning the gap.

The chain has TRBV6-4 and TRBJ2-1, with a weak D call TRBD1 (5 bases). The CDR3 has 15 amino acids. Trimming took 8 bases from V and 4 from J, leaving 18 bases between them. Germline CDR1 and CDR2: MRHNA and SNTAGT. The CDR3, as DNA: TGTGCCAGCCGGTGGGGAATAACAGGTTACAATGAGCAGTTCTTC. It codes for CASRWGITGYNEQFF.

This clone showed up just a few times. The V and J genes are TRBV11-2 and TRBJ1-1, with D possibly being TRBD1 (6 bases). V was clipped by 3 bases and J by 3 bases, with 14 bases between them. CDR1 SGHAT and CDR2 FQNNGV come from the germline V gene. CDR3 size: 15 residues. The CDR3 nucleotides read TGTGCCAGCAGCTTGGGAACAGGGATGGACACTGAAGCTTTCTTT. Protein product: CASSLGTGMDTEAFF. Based on the CDR3 plus reference TRBV11-2 and TRBJ1-1, the full variable domain is EAGVAQSPRYKIIEKRQSVAFWCNPISGHATLYWYQQILGQGPKLLIQFQNNGVVDDSQLPKDRFSAERLKGVDSTLKIQPAKLEDSAVYLCASSLGTGMDTEAFFGQGTRLTVV.

The chain recombines TRBV28 with TRBJ2-4; the match to TRBD1 covers 8 bases. Germline lookup yields CDR1 MDHEN and CDR2 SYDVKM. The CDR3 totals 15 residues. V trimming: 3 bases; J trimming: 8 bases; junction bases outside the gene matches: 9. The CDR3 loop reads CASSLGDRGGDIQYF. CDR3 DNA sequence: TGTGCCAGCAGTTTGGGCGACAGGGGCGGGGACATTCAGTACTTC. Complete variable domain (other parts from reference TRBV28 and TRBJ2-4): DVKVTQSSRYLVKRTGEKVFLECVQDMDHENMFWYRQDPGLGLRLIYFSYDVKMKEKGDIPEGYSVSREKKERFSLILESASTNQTSMYLCASSLGDRGGDIQYFGAGTRLSVL.

The V call is TRBV6-1, the J call TRBJ2-1; tentative D call: TRBD2 (6 bases). CDR1 and CDR2 (germline): MNHNS, SASEGT. The CDR3 consists of 14 residues. Trimming pared 8 bases from V and 3 bases from J, leaving 14 bases between. DNA of the CDR3: TGTGCCAGCCGTAGCGGTTACAACTACAATGAGCAGTTCTTC. Protein product: CASRSGYNYNEQFF.

The gene calls are TRBV25-1 and TRBJ1-1, with TRBD1 as a possible D gene (5 bases). The CDR3 covers 13 residues. The germline gives CDR1 MGHDK, CDR2 SYGVNS. Trimming cost V 6 bases and J 3 bases, with 11 bases left between them. CDR3 protein: CASREPGDTEAFF. The CDR3, as DNA: TGTGCCAGCAGGGAGCCGGGGGACACTGAAGCTTTCTTT.

The rearrangement links TRBV27 to TRBJ2-2, with TRBD2 as a possible D gene (6 bases). This CDR3 region has 14 residues. Germline V gene lookup returns CDR1 MNHEY and CDR2 SMNVEV (reference sequence). Trimming took 7 bases from V and 7 from J, leaving 16 bases between them. The CDR3 DNA follows: TGTGCCAGCATGCGGGAACAGTCTGGCGGGGAGCTGTTTTTT. Protein: CASMREQSGGELFF.

This clone was seen a few times. The V gene is TRBV6-1, the J gene TRBJ2-1, with no clear D. The CDR3 is made up of 13 amino acids. The germline CDR1 and CDR2 sequences are MNHNS and SASEGT. The V end lost 2 bases, the J end lost 12 bases, and 14 bases lay between the germline ends. CDR3 protein: CASSERLFTGQFF. The CDR3 nucleotides read TGTGCCAGCAGTGAAAGGCTGTTTACGGGGCAGTTCTTC.

This clone appeared a few times. V usage is TRBV28 and J usage is TRBJ1-1; TRBD1 is a possible D gene (6 bases). The CDR3 runs to 16 residues. V lost 5 bases to trimming and J lost 0 bases, with 16 bases between them. The germline gives CDR1 MDHEN, CDR2 SYDVKM. DNA for the CDR3: TGTGCCAGCAGTCCGGACAGATGGGGCATGAACACTGAAGCTTTCTTT. Residues: CASSPDRWGMNTEAFF.

This clone occurred a few times. The chain employs TRBV6-6 and TRBJ1-1, with TRBD1 as a possible D gene (6 bases). Germline V gene lookup returns CDR1 MNHNY and CDR2 SVGAGI (reference sequence). Trimming shortened V by 6 bases and J by 3 bases, and 11 bases separated the two germline ends. The CDR3 is made up of 13 amino acids. The DNA of the CDR3 is TGTGCCAGCAGCACAGGGAGCCACACTGAAGCTTTCTTT. As protein: CASSTGSHTEAFF.

The V call is TRBV5-1, the J call TRBJ1-1; TRBD1 agrees at 8 bases. Losses at the gene ends were 4 bases for V and 7 bases for J; bases not matched to a gene: 12. Germline V CDR1 and CDR2: SGHRS, YFSETQ. The CDR3 extends over 15 amino acids. The CDR3 loop reads CASSPDPGQANEAFF. The CDR3 DNA sequence: TGCGCCAGCAGCCCCGATCCGGGACAGGCGAATGAAGCTTTCTTT.

The chain carries TRBV18 and TRBJ2-7; D is unresolved. Germline lookup yields CDR1 KGHSH and CDR2 LQKENI. V was pared by 3 bases and J by 0 bases, with 18 bases between. This CDR3 has 17 amino acids. DNA for the CDR3: TGTGCCAGCTCACCCGCCCTGGGTGCGTCTAGCTCCTACGAGCAGTACTTC. Translated: CASSPALGASSSYEQYF.

This clone was counted a few times. The chain joins TRBV19 to TRBJ2-1, with TRBD2 identical over 7 bases. The germline CDR1 and CDR2 sequences are LNHDA and SQIVND (reference sequence). With V trimmed by 2 bases and J by 10 bases, 8 bases remained unmatched. The CDR3 totals 14 residues. For the CDR3, the DNA is TGTGCCAGTAGTATAAGTCGGGGTAGCGGGGAGCAGTTCTTC. Residues: CASSISRGSGEQFF.

This clone appeared a single time. The chain employs TRBV14 and TRBJ1-2, with 12 bases aligning to TRBD1. The CDR3 length is 17 residues. Trimming took 3 bases from V and 5 from J; bases not matched to a gene: 10. The V gene's germline CDR1 is SGHDN and CDR2 FVKESK. The DNA for the CDR3 is TGTGCCAGCAGCCAGGTGGGGGAGGGACAGGGGGCGTATGGCTACACCTTC. Amino acid sequence: CASSQVGEGQGAYGYTF.

V gene TRBV10-1 combines with J gene TRBJ2-7; TRBD2 matches at 11 bases. The germline gives CDR1 WNHNN, CDR2 SYGVQD (reference sequence). The CDR3 runs to 15 residues. Unmatched junction bases numbered 4, after V lost 3 bases and J lost 3 bases. The CDR3: CASSEHSGRGYEQYF. Written as DNA, the CDR3 is TGCGCCAGCAGTGAACATAGCGGGAGGGGCTACGAGCAGTACTTC.

CDR3 sequence: CASSPQTSGAGHEQFF. The DNA for the CDR3 is TGTGCCAGCAGCCCTCAGACTAGCGGGGCGGGCCATGAGCAGTTCTTC. V gene TRBV4-2 combines with J gene TRBJ2-1, with TRBD2 matching over 11 bases. The V segment lost 4 bases and the J segment 8 bases; nucleotides outside the gene matches: 10. This CDR3 has 16 residues. Germline values: CDR1 LGHNA, CDR2 YNFKEQ.

The rearrangement links TRBV28 to TRBJ2-5; TRBD2 agrees at 7 bases. The V gene end was trimmed by 2 bases and the J gene end by 7 bases; junction bases not matched to a gene: 7. This CDR3 region has 14 residues. The germline V gene encodes CDR1 MDHEN and CDR2 SYDVKM. The CDR3 spells CASSLSGSGGTQYF. CDR3 nucleotides: TGTGCCAGCAGTTTAAGTGGTTCGGGAGGGACCCAGTACTTC. The full variable domain, its missing parts supplied by reference TRBV28 and TRBJ2-5, is DVKVTQSSRYLVKRTGEKVFLECVQDMDHENMFWYRQDPGLGLRLIYFSYDVKMKEKGDIPEGYSVSREKKERFSLILESASTNQTSMYLCASSLSGSGGTQYFGPGTRLLVL.

In DNA form, the CDR3 reads TGTGCCAGCGCGGACAGTTATAACTATGGCTACACCTTC. Translation gives CASADSYNYGYTF. This chain connects TRBV19 to TRBJ1-2; D may be TRBD1 (6 bases). Germline values: CDR1 LNHDA, CDR2 SQIVND (reference sequence). Trimming took off 9 bases at V and 1 base at J, with 12 bases between the two ends. The length of the CDR3 is 13 residues.

The gene calls are TRBV9 and TRBJ1-1; 7 bases line up with TRBD1. CDR3 length: 14 residues. CDR1 is SGDLS and CDR2 is YYNGEE in the germline V gene. J lost 5 bases, V lost 4 bases, and 8 bases had no gene match. Here the CDR3 reads CASSRTQGKTEAFF. CDR3 DNA: TGTGCCAGCAGCAGAACACAGGGGAAGACTGAAGCTTTCTTT. The whole variable domain, remainder taken from reference TRBV9 and TRBJ1-1, is DSGVTQTPKHLITATGQRVTLRCSPRSGDLSVYWYQQSLDQGLQFLIQYYNGEERAKGNILERFSAQQFPDLHSELNLSSLELGDSALYFCASSRTQGKTEAFFGQGTRLTVV.

V gene TRBV11-2 combines with J gene TRBJ2-7; the D gene is possibly TRBD1 (6 bases). Trimming pared 0 bases from V and 3 bases from J, leaving 12 bases between. Germline-derived CDR1 and CDR2 are SGHAT and FQNNGV. The CDR3 runs 15 residues. Here the CDR3 DNA reads TGTGCCAGCAGCTTAGATACAGGGACCTTCTACGAGCAGTACTTC. As protein: CASSLDTGTFYEQYF.